The T cell receptor beta chain described here comes from a study of cytotoxic CD8 clonotypes in ibrutinib-treated CLL. Study details: Across the patients, about a dozen were relapsed/refractory, roughly 14 treatment-naive and 17 to 18 IGHV unmutated.

Study results and caveats: Clonality, elevated at ibrutinib response, dropped back toward baseline at progression. Clonality measured at baseline exceeded age-matched healthy donors, tracking circulating CD8+ T-cell counts.

Sequencing used immunoSEQ multiplex PCR; TCRdb keeps in-frame clones, though not all of them. The table records more than 200,000 clones, about four fifths of them present only once. To note about this clone: Its target is not known.

Trimming removed 6 bases at V and 2 bases at J, with 11 bases between. CDR1 SNHLY and CDR2 FYNNEI come from the germline V gene. The CDR3 has 14 amino acids. The receptor was isolated from a human donor with chronic lymphocytic leukemia. The specimen comprised PBMCs, sampled after 12 months of ibrutinib treatment. The chain uses TRBV2 and TRBJ1-5, with a weak D call TRBD1 (6 bases). CDR3 sequence (DNA): TGTGCCAGCAGGGCCGCAGGGGGCAATCAGCCCCAGCATTTT. This sequence encodes CASRAAGGNQPQHF.